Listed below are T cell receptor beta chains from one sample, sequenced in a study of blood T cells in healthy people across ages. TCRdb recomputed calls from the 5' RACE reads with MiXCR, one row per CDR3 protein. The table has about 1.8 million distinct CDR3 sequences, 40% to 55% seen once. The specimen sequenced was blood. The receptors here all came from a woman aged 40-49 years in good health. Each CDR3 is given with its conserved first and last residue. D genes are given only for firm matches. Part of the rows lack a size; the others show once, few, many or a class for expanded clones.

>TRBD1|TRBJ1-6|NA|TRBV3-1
TGTGCCAGCAGCCCTCCCGGGACAGCTTATAATTCACCCCTCCACTTT
CASSPPGTAYNSPLHF
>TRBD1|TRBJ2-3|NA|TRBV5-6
TGTGCCAGCAGCCTCGGGACAGGGAGTCCGTATTTT
CASSLGTGSPYF
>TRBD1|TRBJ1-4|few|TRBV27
TGTGCCAGCAGGCCCTGGACAGGGGGCTCGACTAATGAAAAACTGTTTTTT
CASRPWTGGSTNEKLFF
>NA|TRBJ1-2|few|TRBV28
TGTGCCAGCAGTTCTTGGCGGGCAACGAGTAACTCTGGCTACACCTTC
CASSSWRATSNSGYTF
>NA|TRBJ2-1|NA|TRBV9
TGTGCCAGCAGCCCCGGGCCCCTGGGCAATGAGCAGTTCTTC
CASSPGPLGNEQFF
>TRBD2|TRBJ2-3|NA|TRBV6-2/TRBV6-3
TGTGCCAGCAGTAGGTTCGGGACTAGCTACACAGATACGCAGTATTTT
CASSRFGTSYTDTQYF
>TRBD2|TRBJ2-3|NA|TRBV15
TGTGCCACCAGCATAGGGACTAGCGGGGGGATAGATACGCAGTATTTT
CATSIGTSGGIDTQYF
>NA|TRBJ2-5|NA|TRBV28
TGTGCCAGCAGTCCAGACGGGGGTGTGGAGACCCAGTACTTC
CASSPDGGVETQYF
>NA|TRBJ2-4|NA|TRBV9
TGTGCCAGCGGTAGGGACGGTGAAAACATTCAGTACTTC
CASGRDGENIQYF
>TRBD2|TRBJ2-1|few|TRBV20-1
TGCAGTACTATCCAAACCGCGGGGGGGCGTAACGTTGAGCAGTTCTTC
CSTIQTAGGRNVEQFF
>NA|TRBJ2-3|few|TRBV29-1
TGCAGCGCCCCGACGGCCTTGGATACGCAGTATTTT
CSAPTALDTQYF
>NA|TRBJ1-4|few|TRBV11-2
TGTGCCAGCAGCCTCCCCCAGGGACGGGATGAAAAACTGTTTTTT
CASSLPQGRDEKLFF
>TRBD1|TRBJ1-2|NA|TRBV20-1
TGCAGTGCTAGAGATCCCCTGAAGGGGGCTGAATATGGCTACACCTTC
CSARDPLKGAEYGYTF
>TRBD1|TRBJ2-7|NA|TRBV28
TGTGCCAGCAGTTCCCCCAGGGGGCGAGTAGGGATCTCCTACGAGCAGTACTTC
CASSSPRGRVGISYEQYF
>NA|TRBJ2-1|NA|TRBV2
TGTGCCAACAAATTTGGTGGGGGGGCCTTTGGCAATGAGCAGTTCTTC
CANKFGGGAFGNEQFF
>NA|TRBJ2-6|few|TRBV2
TGTGCCAGCAGTGAGGGCGATGGGTCTGGGGCCAACGTCCTGACTTTC
CASSEGDGSGANVLTF
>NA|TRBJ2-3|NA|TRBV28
TGTGCCAGCAGAAGTCCCGCCGAGCTCAATACGCAGTATTTT
CASRSPAELNTQYF
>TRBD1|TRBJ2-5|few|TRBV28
TGTGCCAGCACCCTTGCCCGGGACAGACAAGAGACCCAGTACTTC
CASTLARDRQETQYF
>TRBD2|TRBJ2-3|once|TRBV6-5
TGTGCCAGCAGTTACAAACGCCGGACTAGCGGGGGCGATACGCAGTATTTT
CASSYKRRTSGGDTQYF
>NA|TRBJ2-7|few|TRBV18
TGTGCCAGCTCACCCGACACGCGCTACGAGCAGTACTTC
CASSPDTRYEQYF
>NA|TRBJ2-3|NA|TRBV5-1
TGCGCCAGCAGCTTGGCGGACAAAATTAGCACAGATACGCAGTATTTT
CASSLADKISTDTQYF
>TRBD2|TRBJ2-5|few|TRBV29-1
TGCAGCGTTGCCGAGGCGGGTAGCGGGGGGCAGTACTTC
CSVAEAGSGGQYF
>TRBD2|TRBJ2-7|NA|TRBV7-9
TGTGCCAGCAGCTTAGCCCTAGCGGGGGGCGAGCGGTACTTC
CASSLALAGGERYF
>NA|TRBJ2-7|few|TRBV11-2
TGTGCCAGCAGCCCCAGGAGAAGGGGAACAAGCTCCTACGAGCAGTACTTC
CASSPRRRGTSSYEQYF
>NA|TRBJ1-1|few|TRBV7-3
TGTGCCAGCAGCTTAACACCTTTAGGGAGGACAGACACTGAAGCTTTCTTT
CASSLTPLGRTDTEAFF
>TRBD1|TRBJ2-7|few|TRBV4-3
TGCGCCAGCAGCCAAGATAGACAGGGGTACCACGAGCAGTACTTC
CASSQDRQGYHEQYF
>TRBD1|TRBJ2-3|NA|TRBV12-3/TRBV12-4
TGTGCCAGCAGTTACCCGGGACAGGGGGCGCGTGATACGCAGTATTTT
CASSYPGQGARDTQYF
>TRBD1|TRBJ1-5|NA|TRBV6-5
TGTGCCAGCAGTCCGACAGGGGATAGCAATCAGCCCCAGCATTTT
CASSPTGDSNQPQHF
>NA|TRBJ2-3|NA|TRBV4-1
TGCGCCAGCAGCCAAGTGCAAGCGGTCATCGCAGATACGCAGTATTTT
CASSQVQAVIADTQYF
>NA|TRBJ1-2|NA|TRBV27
TGTGCCAGCAGTCCTGCCGGGAGACATGGCTACACCTTC
CASSPAGRHGYTF
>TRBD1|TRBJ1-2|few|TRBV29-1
TGCAGCGTCGAGACAGGGACGAGGGTTTATGGCTACACCTTC
CSVETGTRVYGYTF
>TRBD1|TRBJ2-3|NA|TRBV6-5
TGTGCCAGCAGTTTGACCCGGACAGGGTCCGGGGGTACGCAGTATTTT
CASSLTRTGSGGTQYF
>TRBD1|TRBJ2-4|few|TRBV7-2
TGTGCCAGCAGCTCGGACAGGGGAAAGGCCAAAAACATTCAGTACTTC
CASSSDRGKAKNIQYF
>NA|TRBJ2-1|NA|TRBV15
TGTGCCACCGAGTCCCTAGGCAATGAGCAGTTCTTC
CATESLGNEQFF
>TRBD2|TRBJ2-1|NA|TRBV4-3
TGCGCCAGCAGCCAAGACCCGGCGGGGGGGACTTTCAATGAGCAGTTCTTC
CASSQDPAGGTFNEQFF
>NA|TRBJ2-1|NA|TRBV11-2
TGCGCCAGCAGCAACTACAGGGAGGAGCAGTTCTTC
CASSNYREEQFF
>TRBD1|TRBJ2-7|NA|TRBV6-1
TGTGCCAGCAGTGAAGGGACAGGGTACGACGAGCAGTACTTC
CASSEGTGYDEQYF
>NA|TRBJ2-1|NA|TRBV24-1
TGTGCCACCAGCGTGGAGGGGCTGGGTGAGCAGTTCTTC
CATSVEGLGEQFF